This is a list of T cell receptor beta chains from one sample in a study of Graves' ophthalmopathy and Graves' hyperthyroidism. Via MiXCR, TCRdb re-called the multiplex PCR reads, giving one row per CDR3 protein. The sample consists of more than 1,000,000 distinct CDR3 sequences, about 35% of them appearing once. Source material: peripheral blood or thyroid tissue (not recorded which). Receptors were obtained from an adult man with Graves' hyperthyroidism. Each CDR3 is given with its conserved first and last residue. D genes are given only for firm matches. Clone size is shown for a subset of rows, as once, few, many or a class of expanded clone.

CDR3aa,CDR3nt,j_gene,abundance,d_gene,v_gene
CASSLDPAGAETQYF,TGTGCCAGCAGCTTAGATCCGGCAGGGGCCGAGACCCAGTACTTC,TRBJ2-5,many,NA,TRBV11-2
CASSLGTGTWQYF,TGTGCCAGCAGTCTTGGAACGGGGACATGGCAGTACTTC,TRBJ2-7,NA,NA,TRBV9
CASSGGRGPWQPQHF,TGTGCCAGCAGTGGGGGCAGGGGCCCATGGCAGCCCCAGCATTTT,TRBJ1-5,many,NA,TRBV2
CAWSAQQDQPQHF,TGTGCCTGGAGTGCCCAACAGGATCAGCCCCAGCATTTT,TRBJ1-5,NA,NA,TRBV30
CATSDLDRGLETQYF,TGTGCCACCAGTGATCTGGACAGGGGGCTTGAGACCCAGTACTTC,TRBJ2-5,NA,TRBD1,TRBV24-1
CASSPGTDYYTEAFF,TGTGCCAGTAGCCCTGGGACAGATTATTACACTGAAGCTTTCTTT,TRBJ1-1,few,TRBD1,TRBV19
CASSLAGGPAETQYF,TGTGCCAGCAGCTTAGCGGGAGGGCCGGCGGAGACCCAGTACTTC,TRBJ2-5,many,TRBD2,TRBV11-2
CASTPGGANEKLFF,TGTGCCAGCACCCCGGGAGGAGCTAATGAAAAACTGTTTTTT,TRBJ1-4,few,NA,TRBV10-3
CSYAGSSGNTIYF,TGCAGCTACGCAGGATCATCTGGAAACACCATATATTTT,TRBJ1-3,NA,NA,TRBV29-1
CAISDRGQTTNEKLFF,TGTGCCATCAGTGACAGGGGGCAGACAACTAATGAAAAACTGTTTTTT,TRBJ1-4,NA,TRBD1,TRBV10-3
CSVRGEGTGNNRLAGYEQYF,TGCAGCGTCAGGGGGGAGGGTACGGGGAACAATCGACTAGCGGGCTACGAGCAGTACTTC,TRBJ2-7,NA,TRBD2,TRBV29-1
CASSISSANSYEQYF,TGTGCCAGTAGTATATCAAGCGCCAACTCCTACGAGCAGTACTTC,TRBJ2-7,few,NA,TRBV19
CASSYTAALGTGELFF,TGTGCCAGCAGTTACACTGCGGCTTTGGGGACCGGGGAGCTGTTTTTT,TRBJ2-2,NA,NA,TRBV10-3
CASSISSGGGTGELFF,TGTGCCAGTAGTATTTCGTCTGGCGGAGGTACCGGGGAGCTGTTTTTT,TRBJ2-2,NA,NA,TRBV19
CASWGYEQYF,TGTGCTAGTTGGGGTTACGAGCAGTACTTC,TRBJ2-7,NA,NA,TRBV2
CASSPDRDQTQHF,TGTGCCAGCAGCCCAGACAGGGACCAGACCCAGCATTTT,TRBJ1-5,NA,TRBD1,TRBV7-2
CASSEAWETQYF,TGTGCCAGCAGTGAAGCTTGGGAGACCCAGTACTTC,TRBJ2-5,many,NA,TRBV2
CASSAVGQLQETQHF,TGTGCCAGCAGCGCCGTGGGCCAACTACAAGAGACCCAGCATTTT,TRBJ1-5,NA,NA,TRBV13
CASTPGGGVQETQYF,TGTGCCAGCACCCCCGGGGGGGGGGTCCAAGAGACCCAGTACTTC,TRBJ2-5,few,TRBD2,TRBV11-2
CSAHRGETQYF,TGCAGCGCCCACAGGGGAGAGACCCAGTACTTC,TRBJ2-5,few,TRBD1,TRBV29-1
CASSLGTSRGTQYF,TGTGCCAGCAGCTTAGGCACCAGCAGAGGGACCCAGTACTTC,TRBJ2-5,many,NA,TRBV13
CARPPYQETQYF,TGTGCCAGACCCCCGTACCAAGAGACCCAGTACTTC,TRBJ2-5,few,NA,TRBV7-2
CASSQDLVGQPQHF,TGCGCCAGCAGCCAAGACCTTGTCGGCCAGCCCCAGCATTTT,TRBJ1-5,many,NA,TRBV4-3
CASSSSRTVNSNQPQHF,TGTGCCAGCAGCTCCTCGAGGACAGTGAATAGCAATCAGCCCCAGCATTTT,TRBJ1-5,few,NA,TRBV5-6
CASSLVAATGGLFF,TGTGCCAGCAGCTTAGTAGCAGCAACCGGGGGGCTGTTTTTT,TRBJ2-2,NA,NA,TRBV7-9
CASTRTGKGNTIYF,TGTGCCAGCACCCGGACAGGGAAGGGAAACACCATATATTTT,TRBJ1-3,once,TRBD1,TRBV12-3/TRBV12-4
CASSRLDRIGNTIYF,TGTGCCAGCAGTCGGCTTGACAGGATTGGAAACACCATATATTTT,TRBJ1-3,few,NA,TRBV2